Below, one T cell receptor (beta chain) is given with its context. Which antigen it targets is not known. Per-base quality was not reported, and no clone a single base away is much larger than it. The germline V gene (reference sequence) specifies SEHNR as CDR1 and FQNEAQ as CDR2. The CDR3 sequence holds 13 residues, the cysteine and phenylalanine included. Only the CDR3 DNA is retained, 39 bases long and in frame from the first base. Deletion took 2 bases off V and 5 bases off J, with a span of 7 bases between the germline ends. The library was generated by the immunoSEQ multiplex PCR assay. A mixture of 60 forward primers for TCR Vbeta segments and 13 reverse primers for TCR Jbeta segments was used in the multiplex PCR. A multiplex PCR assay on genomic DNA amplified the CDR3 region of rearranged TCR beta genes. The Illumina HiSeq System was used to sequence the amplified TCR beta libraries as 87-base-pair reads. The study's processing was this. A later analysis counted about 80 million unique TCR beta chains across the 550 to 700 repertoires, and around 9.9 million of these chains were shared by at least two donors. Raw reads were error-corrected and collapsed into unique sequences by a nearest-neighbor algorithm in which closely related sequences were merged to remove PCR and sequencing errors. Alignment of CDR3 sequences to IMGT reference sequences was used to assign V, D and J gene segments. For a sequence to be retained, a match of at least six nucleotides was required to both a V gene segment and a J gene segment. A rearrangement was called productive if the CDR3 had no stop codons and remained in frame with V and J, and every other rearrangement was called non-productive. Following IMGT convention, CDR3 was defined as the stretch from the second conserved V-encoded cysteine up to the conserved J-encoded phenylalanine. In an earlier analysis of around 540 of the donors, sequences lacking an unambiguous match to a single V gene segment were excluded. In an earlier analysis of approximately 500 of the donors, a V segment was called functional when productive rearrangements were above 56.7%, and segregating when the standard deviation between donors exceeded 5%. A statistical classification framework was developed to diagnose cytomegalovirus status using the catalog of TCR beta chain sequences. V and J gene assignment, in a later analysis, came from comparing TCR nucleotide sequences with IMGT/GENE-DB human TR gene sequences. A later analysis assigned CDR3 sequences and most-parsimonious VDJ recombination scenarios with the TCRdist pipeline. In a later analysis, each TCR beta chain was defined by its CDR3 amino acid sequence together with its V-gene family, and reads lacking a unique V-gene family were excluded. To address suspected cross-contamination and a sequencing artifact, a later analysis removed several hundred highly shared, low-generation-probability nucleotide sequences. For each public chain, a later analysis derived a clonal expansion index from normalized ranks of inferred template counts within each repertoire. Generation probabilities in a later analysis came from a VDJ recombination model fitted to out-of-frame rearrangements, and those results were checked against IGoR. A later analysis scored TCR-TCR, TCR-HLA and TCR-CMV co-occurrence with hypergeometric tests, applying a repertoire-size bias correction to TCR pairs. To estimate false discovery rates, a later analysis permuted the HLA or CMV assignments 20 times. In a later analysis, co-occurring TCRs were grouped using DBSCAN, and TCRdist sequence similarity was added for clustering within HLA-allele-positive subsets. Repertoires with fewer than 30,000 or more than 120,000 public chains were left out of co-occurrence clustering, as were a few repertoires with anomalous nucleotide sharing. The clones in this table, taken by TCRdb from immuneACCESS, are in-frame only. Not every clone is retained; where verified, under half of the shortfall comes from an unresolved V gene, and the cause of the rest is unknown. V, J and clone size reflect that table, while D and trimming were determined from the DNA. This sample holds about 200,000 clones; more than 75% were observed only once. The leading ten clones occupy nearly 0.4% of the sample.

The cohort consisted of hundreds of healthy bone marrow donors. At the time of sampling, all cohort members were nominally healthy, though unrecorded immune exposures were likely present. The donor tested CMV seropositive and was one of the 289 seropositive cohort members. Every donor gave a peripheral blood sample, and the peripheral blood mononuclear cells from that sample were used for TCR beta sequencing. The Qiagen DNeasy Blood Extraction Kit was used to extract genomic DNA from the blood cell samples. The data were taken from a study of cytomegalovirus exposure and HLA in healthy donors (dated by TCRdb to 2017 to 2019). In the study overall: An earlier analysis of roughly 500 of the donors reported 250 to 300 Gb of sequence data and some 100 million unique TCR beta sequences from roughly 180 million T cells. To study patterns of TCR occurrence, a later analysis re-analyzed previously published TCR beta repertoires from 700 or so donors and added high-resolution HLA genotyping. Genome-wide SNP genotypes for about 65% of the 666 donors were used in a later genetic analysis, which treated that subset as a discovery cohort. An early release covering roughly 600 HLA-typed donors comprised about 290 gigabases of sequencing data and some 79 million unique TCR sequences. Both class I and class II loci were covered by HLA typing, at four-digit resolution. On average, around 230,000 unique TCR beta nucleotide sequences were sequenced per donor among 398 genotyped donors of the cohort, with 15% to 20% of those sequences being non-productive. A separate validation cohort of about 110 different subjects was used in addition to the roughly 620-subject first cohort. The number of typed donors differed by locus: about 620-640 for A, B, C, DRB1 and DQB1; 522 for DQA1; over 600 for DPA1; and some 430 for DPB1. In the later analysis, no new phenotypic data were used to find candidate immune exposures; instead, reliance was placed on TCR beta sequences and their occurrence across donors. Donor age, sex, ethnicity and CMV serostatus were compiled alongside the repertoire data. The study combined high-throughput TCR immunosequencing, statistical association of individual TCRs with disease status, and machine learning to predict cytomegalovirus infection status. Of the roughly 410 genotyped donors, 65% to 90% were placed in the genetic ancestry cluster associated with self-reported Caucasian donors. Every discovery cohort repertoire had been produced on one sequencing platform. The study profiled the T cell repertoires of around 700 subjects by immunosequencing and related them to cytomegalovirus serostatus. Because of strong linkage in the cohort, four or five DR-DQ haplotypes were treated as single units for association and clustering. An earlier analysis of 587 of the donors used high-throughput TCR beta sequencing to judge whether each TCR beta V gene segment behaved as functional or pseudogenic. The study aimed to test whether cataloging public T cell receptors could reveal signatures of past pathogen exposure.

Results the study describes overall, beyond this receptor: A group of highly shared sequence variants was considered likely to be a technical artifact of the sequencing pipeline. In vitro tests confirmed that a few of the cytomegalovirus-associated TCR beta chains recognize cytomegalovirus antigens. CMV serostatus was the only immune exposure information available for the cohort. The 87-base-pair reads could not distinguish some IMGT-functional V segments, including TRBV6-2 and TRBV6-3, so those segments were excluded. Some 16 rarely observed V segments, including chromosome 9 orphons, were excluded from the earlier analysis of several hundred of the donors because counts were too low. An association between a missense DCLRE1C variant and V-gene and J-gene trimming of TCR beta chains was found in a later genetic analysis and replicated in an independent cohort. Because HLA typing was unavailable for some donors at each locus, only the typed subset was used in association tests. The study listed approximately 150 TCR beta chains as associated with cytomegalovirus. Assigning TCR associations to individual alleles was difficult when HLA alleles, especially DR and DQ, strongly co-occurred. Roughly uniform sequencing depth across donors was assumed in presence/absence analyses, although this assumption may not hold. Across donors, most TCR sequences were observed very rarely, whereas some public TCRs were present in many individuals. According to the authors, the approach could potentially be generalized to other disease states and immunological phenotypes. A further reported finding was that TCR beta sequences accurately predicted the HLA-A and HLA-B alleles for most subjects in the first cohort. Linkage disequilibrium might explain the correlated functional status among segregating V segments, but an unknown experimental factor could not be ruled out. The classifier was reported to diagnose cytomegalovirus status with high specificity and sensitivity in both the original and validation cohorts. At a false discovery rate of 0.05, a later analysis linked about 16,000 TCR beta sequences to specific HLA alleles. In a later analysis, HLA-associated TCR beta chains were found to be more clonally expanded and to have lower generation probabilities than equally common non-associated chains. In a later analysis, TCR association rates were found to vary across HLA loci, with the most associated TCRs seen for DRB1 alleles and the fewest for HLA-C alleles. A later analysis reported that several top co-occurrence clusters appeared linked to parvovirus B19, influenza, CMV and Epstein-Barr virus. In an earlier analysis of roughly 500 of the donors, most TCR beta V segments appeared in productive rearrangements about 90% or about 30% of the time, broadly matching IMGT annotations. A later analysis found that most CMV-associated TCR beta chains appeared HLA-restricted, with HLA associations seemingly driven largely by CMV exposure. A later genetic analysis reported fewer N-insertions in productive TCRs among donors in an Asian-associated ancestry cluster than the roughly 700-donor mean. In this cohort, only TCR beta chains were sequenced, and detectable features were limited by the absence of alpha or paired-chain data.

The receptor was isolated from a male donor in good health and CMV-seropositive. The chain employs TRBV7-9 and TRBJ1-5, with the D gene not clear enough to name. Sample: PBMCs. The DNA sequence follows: TGTGCCAGCAGCTTAAGTACTGATCAGCCCCAGCATTTT. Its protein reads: CASSLSTDQPQHF.